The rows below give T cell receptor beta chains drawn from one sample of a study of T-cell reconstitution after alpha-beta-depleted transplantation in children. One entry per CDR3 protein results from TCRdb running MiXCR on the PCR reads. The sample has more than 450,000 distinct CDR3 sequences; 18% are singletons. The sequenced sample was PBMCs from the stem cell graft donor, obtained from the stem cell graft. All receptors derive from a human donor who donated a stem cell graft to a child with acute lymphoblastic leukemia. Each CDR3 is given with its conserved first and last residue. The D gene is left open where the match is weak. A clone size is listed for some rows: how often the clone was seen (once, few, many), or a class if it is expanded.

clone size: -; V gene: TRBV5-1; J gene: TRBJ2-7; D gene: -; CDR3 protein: CASRSQAGAGEQYF; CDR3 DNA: TGCGCCAGCCGCTCACAGGCAGGGGCGGGCGAGCAGTACTTC
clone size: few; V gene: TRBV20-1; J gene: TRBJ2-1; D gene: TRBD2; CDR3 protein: CSARFSGRARDEQFF; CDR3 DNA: TGCAGTGCTAGATTTAGCGGGAGGGCCAGGGATGAGCAGTTCTTC
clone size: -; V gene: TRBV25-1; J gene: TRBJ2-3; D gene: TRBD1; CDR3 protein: CASSEYRGRGTDTQYF; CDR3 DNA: TGTGCCAGCAGTGAATATAGGGGGCGAGGCACAGATACGCAGTATTTT
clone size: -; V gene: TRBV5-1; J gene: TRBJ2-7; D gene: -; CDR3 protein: CASSPAAGYEQYF; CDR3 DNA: TGCGCCAGCAGCCCCGCTGCGGGCTACGAGCAGTACTTC
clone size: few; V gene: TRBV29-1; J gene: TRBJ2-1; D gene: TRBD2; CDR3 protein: CSVERLAGGPRSYNEQFF; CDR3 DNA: TGCAGCGTTGAACGGCTAGCGGGAGGGCCCCGCTCCTACAATGAGCAGTTCTTC
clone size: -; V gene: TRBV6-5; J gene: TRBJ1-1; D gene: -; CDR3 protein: CASRFRGTEAFF; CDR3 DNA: TGTGCCAGCAGGTTTCGGGGGACTGAAGCTTTCTTT
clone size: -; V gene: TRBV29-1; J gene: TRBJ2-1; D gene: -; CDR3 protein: CSVERRGAYNEQFF; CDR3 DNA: TGCAGCGTTGAACGGAGGGGGGCCTACAATGAGCAGTTCTTC
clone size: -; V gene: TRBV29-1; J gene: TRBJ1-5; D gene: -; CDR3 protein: CSVRDGQGPQHF; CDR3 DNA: TGCAGCGTTCGTGACGGTCAGGGGCCCCAGCATTTT
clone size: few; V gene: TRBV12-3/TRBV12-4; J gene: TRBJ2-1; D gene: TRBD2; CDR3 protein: CASSHRTSGYYNEQFF; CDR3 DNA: TGTGCCAGCAGCCATCGGACTAGCGGGTATTACAATGAGCAGTTCTTC
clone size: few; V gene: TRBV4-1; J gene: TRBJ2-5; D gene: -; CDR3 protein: CASSQVMEETQYF; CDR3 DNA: TGCGCCAGCAGCCAAGTTATGGAAGAGACCCAGTACTTC
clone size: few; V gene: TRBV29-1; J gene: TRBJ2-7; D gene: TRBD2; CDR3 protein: CSVNGLAATSEQYF; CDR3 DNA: TGCAGCGTTAACGGACTAGCGGCCACGAGCGAGCAGTACTTC
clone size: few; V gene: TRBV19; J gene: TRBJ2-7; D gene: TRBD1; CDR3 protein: CASSGDRRDEQYF; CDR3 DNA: TGTGCCAGTAGCGGGGACAGAAGGGACGAGCAGTACTTC
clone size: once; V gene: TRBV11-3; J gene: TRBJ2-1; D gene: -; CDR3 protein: CASSFRSHNEQFF; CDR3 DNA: TGTGCCAGCAGCTTCCGCTCCCACAATGAGCAGTTCTTC
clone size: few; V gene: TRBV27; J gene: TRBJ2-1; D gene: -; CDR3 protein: CASRPFYNEQFF; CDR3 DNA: TGTGCCAGCAGACCCTTCTACAATGAGCAGTTCTTC
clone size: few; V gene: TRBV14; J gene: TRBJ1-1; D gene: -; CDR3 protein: CASSTMDRIVNTEAFF; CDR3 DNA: TGTGCCAGCAGTACAATGGACCGGATTGTGAACACTGAAGCTTTCTTT
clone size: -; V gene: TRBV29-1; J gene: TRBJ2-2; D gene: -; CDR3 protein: CSVEDNRRELFF; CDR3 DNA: TGCAGCGTTGAAGATAACCGGCGGGAGCTGTTTTTT
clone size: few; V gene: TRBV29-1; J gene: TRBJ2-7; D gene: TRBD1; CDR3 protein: CSARTGTGYEQYF; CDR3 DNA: TGCAGCGCCCGGACAGGTACGGGCTACGAGCAGTACTTC
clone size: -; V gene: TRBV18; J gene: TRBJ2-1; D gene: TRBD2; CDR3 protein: CASSRLARDNEQFF; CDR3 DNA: TGTGCCAGCTCCAGACTAGCCCGGGACAATGAGCAGTTCTTC
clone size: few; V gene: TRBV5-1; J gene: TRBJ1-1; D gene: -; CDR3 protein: CASSVGTPDLNTEAFF; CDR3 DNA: TGCGCCAGCAGCGTAGGGACACCAGACTTGAACACTGAAGCTTTCTTT
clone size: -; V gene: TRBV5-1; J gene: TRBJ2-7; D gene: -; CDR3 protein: CASSRDSTSSYEQYF; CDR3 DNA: TGCGCCAGCAGCCGGGACTCCACCAGCTCCTACGAGCAGTACTTC
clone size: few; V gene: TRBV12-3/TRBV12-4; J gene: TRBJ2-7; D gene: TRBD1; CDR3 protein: CASSPGRGPYEQYF; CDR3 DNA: TGTGCCAGCAGCCCCGGAAGGGGGCCCTACGAGCAGTACTTC
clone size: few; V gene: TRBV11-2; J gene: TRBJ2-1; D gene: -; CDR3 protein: CASSGGSSQVEQFF; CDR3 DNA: TGTGCCAGCAGCGGAGGATCCTCACAGGTGGAGCAGTTCTTC
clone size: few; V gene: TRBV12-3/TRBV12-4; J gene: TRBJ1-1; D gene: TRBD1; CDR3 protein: CASSLGQGGDTEAFF; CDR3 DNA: TGTGCCAGCAGTTTGGGACAGGGGGGGGATACTGAAGCTTTCTTT
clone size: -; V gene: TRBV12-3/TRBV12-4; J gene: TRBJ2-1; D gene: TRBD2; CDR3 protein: CASSLWTSGSNEQFF; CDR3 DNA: TGTGCCAGCAGTTTATGGACTAGCGGGAGCAATGAGCAGTTCTTC
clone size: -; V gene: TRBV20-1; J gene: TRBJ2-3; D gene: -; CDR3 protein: CSEGSKPDTQYF; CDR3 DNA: TGCAGTGAAGGCAGTAAACCAGATACGCAGTATTTT
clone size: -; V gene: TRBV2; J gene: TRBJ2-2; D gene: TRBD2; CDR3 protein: CASSDSGNPTGELFF; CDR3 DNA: TGTGCCAGCAGTGATAGCGGGAACCCAACCGGGGAGCTGTTTTTT
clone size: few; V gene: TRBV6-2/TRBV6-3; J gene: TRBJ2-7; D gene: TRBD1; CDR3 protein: CASSSDRAPYEQYF; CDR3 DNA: TGTGCCAGCAGTTCGGACAGGGCCCCCTACGAGCAGTACTTC
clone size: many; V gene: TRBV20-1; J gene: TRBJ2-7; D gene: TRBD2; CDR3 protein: CSARPPSGRSYEQYF; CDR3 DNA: TGCAGTGCTAGGCCACCTAGCGGGAGATCCTACGAGCAGTACTTC
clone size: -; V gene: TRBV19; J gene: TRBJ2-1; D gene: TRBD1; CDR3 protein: CASVGQGKLWFF; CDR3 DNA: TGTGCCAGTGTAGGACAGGGGAAATTGTGGTTCTTC
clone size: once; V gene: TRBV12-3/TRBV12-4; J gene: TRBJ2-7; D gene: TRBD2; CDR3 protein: CASSFWLAVPHEHYF; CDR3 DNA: TGTGCCAGCAGTTTTTGGCTAGCGGTCCCCCACGAGCACTACTTC
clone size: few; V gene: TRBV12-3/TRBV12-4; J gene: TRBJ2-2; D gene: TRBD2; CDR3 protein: CASSKGLAGGQWTGELFF; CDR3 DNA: TGTGCCAGCAGTAAAGGACTAGCGGGAGGGCAGTGGACCGGGGAGCTGTTTTTT
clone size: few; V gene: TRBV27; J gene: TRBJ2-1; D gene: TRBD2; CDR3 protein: CASIKAGVDNNEQFF; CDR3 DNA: TGTGCCAGCATAAAAGCGGGGGTGGATAACAATGAGCAGTTCTTC
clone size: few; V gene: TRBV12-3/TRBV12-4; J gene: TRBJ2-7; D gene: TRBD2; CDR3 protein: CASSLAPGTSGPESSYEQYF; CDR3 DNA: TGTGCCAGCAGTTTGGCCCCCGGGACTAGCGGGCCCGAAAGCTCCTACGAGCAGTACTTC